This T cell receptor beta chain comes out of a study of blood T cell repertoires in COVID-19. Study background: Acute and convalescent COVID-19 samples came from the United States, Italy and Spain. The analysed material was cDNA or gDNA that came from T cells, B-cell-depleted T cells, or PBMCs.

V was trimmed by 2 bases and J by 3 bases, leaving 10 bases between them. This CDR3 region has 13 residues. Germline loops: CDR1 GTSNPN, CDR2 SVGIG (reference sequence). Original methodology: Amplification from reference gene primers served as the basis for estimated nucleated cell counts. Profiled with immunoSEQ multiplex PCR; TCRdb holds only in-frame clones, not every one. That table gives V, J and clone size, and the DNA gave D and trimming. Among 200,000 or so clones, around three quarters were seen once, and the ten largest hold less than 7%. The receptor comes from a woman in her 70s with acute or convalescent COVID-19. V and J are TRBV30 and TRBJ1-1; perhaps TRBD1 as D (5 bases). The material sequenced was peripheral blood. CDR3 sequence (DNA): TGTGCCTGGAGTACGCAGGGCGACACTGAAGCTTTCTTT. Its translation: CAWSTQGDTEAFF.